The rows below give T cell receptor beta chains drawn from one sample of a study of radiotherapy plus CTLA-4 blockade in lung cancer. This table comes from immunoSEQ multiplex PCR, and its TCRdb copy is limited to in-frame clones, with some not included. This sample carries tens of thousands of clones, around 86% of them seen once, and the ten largest clones take over 15%. The source material was peripheral blood, sampled from a patient treated with radiotherapy plus ipilimumab. The receptors were gathered from a human donor with non-small cell lung cancer that progressed on radiotherapy plus ipilimumab. Both conserved end residues are part of each CDR3. Each record gives: CDR3 length, J gene, V gene, CDR3 protein.

13,TRBJ1-5,TRBV18,CASSRDRSAPQHF
16,TRBJ2-5,TRBV9,CASSVMSGAGGETQYF
12,TRBJ2-7,TRBV19,CASSKEGASRYF
11,TRBJ1-1,TRBV18,CASSPLLEAFF
16,TRBJ2-7,TRBV5-8,CASSLGLIGTLTEQYF
15,TRBJ2-7,TRBV7-8,CASSGGLAGGYEQYF
15,TRBJ2-5,TRBV27,CASSLLAGSQETQYF
14,TRBJ2-5,TRBV4-2,CASSQELAQETQYF
13,TRBJ1-1,TRBV7-3,CASSMQVNTEAFF
11,TRBJ1-1,TRBV29-1,CSVVWNTEAFF
13,TRBJ2-3,TRBV2,CASSETWADTQYF
13,TRBJ1-1,TRBV30,CAQGTDANTEAFF
14,TRBJ1-1,TRBV27,CASSLRGLNTEAFF
17,TRBJ2-1,TRBV7-9,CASSTTLGTGRDNEQFF
14,TRBJ1-2,TRBV6-4,CASIPPRAPYGYTF
13,TRBJ1-5,TRBV6-5,CASSNGAGQPQHF
14,TRBJ2-1,TRBV15,CATSRGGPDNEQFF
14,TRBJ2-7,TRBV11-3,CASSLTGANYEQYF
15,TRBJ2-7,TRBV6-1,CASSGRQGLSYEQYF
15,TRBJ2-5,TRBV25-1,CASSDLGGSQETQYF
16,TRBJ1-1,TRBV27,CASSPTLTIGGTEAFF
16,TRBJ2-1,TRBV11-2,CASSLEGTAAYNEQFF
15,TRBJ1-3,TRBV30,CAWSVPGEYGNTIYF
14,TRBJ2-7,TRBV27,CASSAGTRLYEQYF
17,TRBJ2-3,TRBV4-1,CASSPLAQRGRTDTQYF
14,TRBJ2-1,TRBV2,CASGTSGVGNEQFF
16,TRBJ2-1,TRBV14,CASSQVRGLSYNEQFF
16,TRBJ1-3,TRBV2,CASRPWTAHSGNTIYF
13,TRBJ2-7,TRBV2,CASTGTGKYEQYF
14,TRBJ1-2,TRBV5-4,CASSLSTDNYGYTF
14,TRBJ2-7,TRBV5-1,CASSLDGTGYEQYF
14,TRBJ1-6,TRBV2,CASLRDSNNSPLHF
15,TRBJ2-1,TRBV6-6,CASSYSAGGRDEQFF
14,TRBJ2-3,TRBV7-9,CASSLVGSPDTQYF
13,TRBJ2-3,TRBV6-1,CASSPPHADTQYF
13,TRBJ2-1,TRBV7-2,CASSIHSRNEQFF
15,TRBJ2-4,TRBV29-1,CSCRGGAEAKNIQYF
16,TRBJ2-5,TRBV5-1,CASSLGPADSHQTQYF
17,TRBJ2-5,TRBV4-3,CASSQAGSARYQETQYF
14,TRBJ2-7,TRBV10-3,CAIRSGTRSYEQYF
11,TRBJ2-2,TRBV11-3,CASVLAGELFF